These 14 T cell receptor beta chains came from one sample sequenced in a study of CD8 T cells in ankylosing spondylitis. TCRdb passed the 5' RACE reads through MiXCR, listing each CDR3 protein once. This sample has about 150,000 distinct CDR3 sequences, with 40% to 50% found just once. The sequencing sample was made of synovial fluid, either unsorted or a sorted T cell fraction (not recorded which). Every receptor here comes from a male donor with ankylosing spondylitis.

This clonotype was detected ten times or more. The chain links TRBV12-3 or TRBV12-4 to TRBJ1-2, with D tentatively TRBD1 (6 bases). The V end lost 2 bases, the J end lost 8 bases, and 18 bases lay between the germline ends. The CDR3 totals 15 residues. The CDR3: CASSLSGQTFWGYTF. For the CDR3, the DNA is TGTGCCAGCAGTTTAAGCGGACAGACGTTCTGGGGCTACACCTTC.

This chain links TRBV10-3 with TRBJ2-1; TRBD1 aligns across 7 bases. Looked up from germline, CDR1 is ENHRY and CDR2 is SYGVKD. This CDR3 contains 16 residues. The junction had 13 bases not matched to a gene; V was cut back by 11 bases and J by 0 bases. This CDR3 reads CAVRRGRRFSYNEQFF. For the CDR3, the DNA is TGTGCCGTTCGTAGGGGGCGCAGGTTCTCCTACAATGAGCAGTTCTTC.

The genes are TRBV6-2 or TRBV6-3 and TRBJ2-1; 9 bases line up with TRBD2. J gave up 9 bases and V 3 bases, and 12 bases lay outside the gene matches. Germline lookup yields CDR1 MNHEY and CDR2 SVGEGT. This CDR3 contains 16 residues. CDR3 DNA sequence: TGTGCCAGCAGTTATAGGGCGGGACTAGCCTCTCGTGAGCAGTTCTTC. This translates into CASSYRAGLASREQFF.

The J gene is TRBJ2-7, the V gene TRBV4-2; no clear D gene. CDR1 and CDR2 (germline): LGHNA, YNFKEQ. V was shortened by 0 bases and J by 5 bases, with 5 bases between the two germline ends. This CDR3 contains 12 residues. CDR3 sequence: CASSQDRDEQYF. CDR3 nucleotide sequence: TGTGCCAGCAGCCAAGATCGTGACGAGCAGTACTTC.

V usage is TRBV20-1 and J usage is TRBJ2-2; TRBD2 might be the D (6 bases). V lost 3 bases to trimming and J lost 2 bases, with 16 bases between them. The CDR3 spans 16 residues. Germline V gene lookup returns CDR1 DFQATT and CDR2 SNEGSKA (reference sequence). CDR3 DNA: TGCAGTGCTAGTTTTTGGGCGGGGAGCAACACCGGGGAGCTGTTTTTT. Amino acids: CSASFWAGSNTGELFF.

The V gene is TRBV4-1, the J gene TRBJ2-1; a weak D match, TRBD2 (5 bases). Germline CDR1 MGHRA, CDR2 YSYEKL. V was cut by 3 bases and J by 7 bases, with 13 bases left in between. The CDR3 has 14 amino acids. The CDR3 bases are TGCGCCAGCAGCCATCCTGGGCGGGCGAATGAGCAGTTCTTC. Its protein is CASSHPGRANEQFF.

The gene calls are TRBV7-2 and TRBJ2-2, with D hard to call. With 5 bases removed from V and 4 bases from J, the gap between germline ends came to 11 bases. The germline V gene has CDR1 SGHTA and CDR2 FQGNSA. The CDR3 extends over 14 amino acids. The CDR3 nucleotides read TGTGCCAGCAGCCCATTCCCTTCCACCGGGGAGCTGTTTTTT. This codes for CASSPFPSTGELFF.

This clonotype was picked up many times. The chain employs TRBV20-1 and TRBJ2-1; TRBD2 might be the D (7 bases). Looked up from germline, CDR1 is DFQATT and CDR2 is SNEGSKA (reference sequence). This CDR3 comprises 16 residues. Between the trimmed V and J ends, which lost 0 bases and 1 base, there was a span of 13 bases. The CDR3 DNA follows: TGCAGTGCTAGAGATGTTCGGGGGGCTTCCTACAATGAGCAGTTCTTC. This gives the protein CSARDVRGASYNEQFF.

This clonotype was seen only a few times. The J gene is TRBJ2-2, the V gene TRBV10-1; 7 nucleotides line up with TRBD1. The CDR3 extends over 15 amino acids. The germline V gene encodes CDR1 WNHNN and CDR2 SYGVQD (reference sequence). With V trimmed by 6 bases and J by 2 bases, 6 bases remained unmatched. The CDR3 DNA reads as TGCGCCAGCAGCCAGGACAGGATTAACACCGGGGAGCTGTTTTTT. Protein sequence: CASSQDRINTGELFF.

This clonotype was recorded at least ten times. This chain links TRBV7-9 with TRBJ1-3, with D maybe TRBD1 (6 bases). The CDR3 runs to 15 residues. The germline V gene encodes CDR1 SEHNR and CDR2 FQNEAQ (reference sequence). With 5 bases removed from V and 2 bases from J, the gap between germline ends came to 13 bases. The DNA for the CDR3 is TGTGCCAGCAGCCCAGGGGTTTGGCCTGGAAACACCATATATTTT. Translation gives CASSPGVWPGNTIYF.

The V and J genes are TRBV4-1 and TRBJ1-5; tentatively, D is TRBD1 (5 bases). The CDR3 has 15 amino acids. Germline assignment: CDR1 MGHRA and CDR2 YSYEKL. V lost 0 bases to trimming and J lost 7 bases, with 13 bases between them. The CDR3 spells CASSQDPGIGQPQHF. CDR3 bases: TGCGCCAGCAGCCAAGATCCAGGGATTGGGCAGCCCCAGCATTTT.

The chain carries TRBV14 and TRBJ2-7; perhaps TRBD2 as D (6 bases). Between the trimmed V and J ends, which lost 5 bases and 1 base, there was a span of 15 bases. Germline CDR1 and CDR2: SGHDN and FVKESK. CDR3 length: 15 amino acids. For the CDR3, the DNA is TGTGCCAGCAGCGACCGGGACTTGCCGTCCTACGAGCAGTACTTC. Translating it yields CASSDRDLPSYEQYF.

The V and J genes are TRBV29-1 and TRBJ2-1; 12 bases are a match to TRBD2. Germline CDR1 is SQVTM and CDR2 is ANQGSEA. The CDR3 runs to 15 residues. V gave up 3 bases and J gave up 10 bases; unmatched junction bases: 10. DNA for the CDR3: TGCAGCGTTGAGGCGGAGACTAGCGGGAGTTTGGAGCAGTTCTTC. Its protein is CSVEAETSGSLEQFF.

This clonotype is termed medium-sized. The chain uses TRBV29-1 and TRBJ1-3; D remains ambiguous. Trimming left V 3 bases short and J 0 bases short, with 6 bases between. In germline, CDR1 is SQVTM, CDR2 ANQGSEA. There are 13 residues in the CDR3. Here the CDR3 reads CSVEGNSGNTIYF. As DNA, the CDR3 is TGCAGCGTTGAGGGAAACTCTGGAAACACCATATATTTT.